This entry describes one T cell receptor beta chain. This specimen belongs to a study of OX40 agonist ivuxolimab in advanced cancers. Study at large: Patients took ivuxolimab, an agonistic anti-OX40 (CD134) antibody.

Profiling relied on immunoSEQ multiplex PCR, and the TCRdb table lists in-frame clones only, not all of them. Of tens of thousands of clones listed, approximately 90% are singletons. This CDR3 contains 14 residues. Germline values: CDR1 LNHDA, CDR2 SQIVND (reference sequence). The V end lost 5 bases, the J end lost 1 base, and 11 bases lay between the germline ends. This TCR derives from an adult with an advanced solid tumor such as melanoma, head and neck, liver or kidney cancer. The chain combines TRBV19 with TRBJ1-1; no definite D call. Specimen: CD4+ or CD8+ T cells sorted from blood, collected in a trial of the OX40 agonist ivuxolimab. As DNA, the CDR3 is TGTGCCAGTAGTCTCAGCACTAAGAACACTGAAGCTTTCTTT. This sequence encodes CASSLSTKNTEAFF.